These 16 T cell receptor beta chains share one sample of origin, sequenced in a study of OX40 agonist ivuxolimab in advanced cancers. The assay was immunoSEQ multiplex PCR, and TCRdb's table has in-frame clones only and misses some. The sample records over 70,000 clones, about 86% being singletons. Sequences were derived from CD4+ or CD8+ T cells sorted from blood, sampled in a trial of the OX40 agonist ivuxolimab. Receptor source: an adult with an advanced solid tumor such as melanoma, head and neck, liver or kidney cancer.

This clone was seen only once. The J gene is TRBJ2-5, the V gene TRBV5-1; 8 positions agree with TRBD1. With V trimmed by 1 base and J by 3 bases, 2 bases remained unmatched. The V gene's germline CDR1 is SGHRS and CDR2 YFSETQ. This CDR3 has 14 residues. The CDR3 DNA reads as TGCGCCAGCAGCTTGAGGGGACAGGAAGAGACCCAGTACTTC. Translating gives CASSLRGQEETQYF. Based on the CDR3 plus reference TRBV5-1 and TRBJ2-5, the full variable domain is KAGVTQTPRYLIKTRGQQVTLSCSPISGHRSVSWYQQTPGQGLQFLFEYFSETQRNKGNFPGRFSGRQFSNSRSEMNVSTLELGDSALYLCASSLRGQEETQYFGPGTRLLVL.

The J gene is TRBJ2-3, the V gene TRBV6-6; tentative D call: TRBD2 (6 bases). V was trimmed by 2 bases and J by 0 bases, leaving 12 bases between them. The CDR3 extends over 16 amino acids. Germline CDR1 is MNHNY and CDR2 is SVGAGI (reference sequence). DNA of the CDR3: TGTGCCAGCAGTTACGGGCGGGGAGCTAGCACAGATACGCAGTATTTT. Encoded protein: CASSYGRGASTDTQYF.

This clone was seen a handful of times. V is TRBV5-6 and J is TRBJ2-3; 9 positions match TRBD2. This CDR3 has 18 amino acids. J lost 0 bases, V lost 0 bases, and 8 bases had no gene match. Germline V gene lookup returns CDR1 SGHDT and CDR2 YYEEEE. CDR3 sequence reads: CASSLAASGTLSTDTQYF. The CDR3 region has the DNA TGTGCCAGCAGCTTGGCGGCTAGCGGGACCTTAAGCACAGATACGCAGTATTTT.

The V call is TRBV7-8, the J call TRBJ1-2; D possibly corresponds to TRBD1 (5 bases). This CDR3 comprises 15 residues. Germline V gene sequence: CDR1 SGHVS, CDR2 FQNEAQ. Trimming shortened V by 0 bases and J by 2 bases, and 10 bases separated the two germline ends. The CDR3 DNA is TGTGCCAGCAGCTTAGCGGGGCAGGGAAACTATGGCTACACCTTC. Translated: CASSLAGQGNYGYTF.

The chain uses TRBV5-1 and TRBJ2-7, with 8 bases fitting TRBD2. The germline CDR1 and CDR2 sequences are SGHRS and YFSETQ. CDR3 length equals 14 residues. Unmatched junction bases numbered 7, after V lost 4 bases and J lost 4 bases. CDR3 amino acids: CASSRGGLDYEQYF. For the CDR3, the DNA is TGCGCCAGCAGCCGGGGGGGCTTAGATTACGAGCAGTACTTC.

This chain uses TRBV5-1 with TRBJ2-3, with D possibly matching TRBD2 (6 bases). Germline values: CDR1 SGHRS, CDR2 YFSETQ. CDR3 length: 14 residues. V lost 2 bases and J 5 bases, leaving 12 bases between the germline ends. The CDR3 spells CASSLEGAGDTQYF. CDR3 bases: TGCGCCAGCAGCTTAGAGGGAGCGGGAGATACGCAGTATTTT.

This chain joins TRBV10-1 and TRBJ2-3, with TRBD1 matching over 12 bases. This CDR3 spans 17 amino acids. CDR1 is WNHNN, CDR2 SYGVQD, per germline (reference sequence). Trimming took 2 bases from V and 5 from J; bases not matched to a gene: 8. The CDR3 protein is CASSEGTGQGAEDTQYF. For the CDR3, the DNA is TGCGCCAGCAGTGAGGGGACGGGACAGGGGGCTGAAGATACGCAGTATTTT.

The V call is TRBV10-3, the J call TRBJ1-3, with a possible D match to TRBD1 (5 bases). V shed 5 bases and J shed 0 bases, with 11 bases lying between them. The CDR3 sequence is 15 residues long. Germline V gene sequence: CDR1 ENHRY, CDR2 SYGVKD. In DNA form, the CDR3 reads TGTGCCATCAGTAATACAGGATCCTCTGGAAACACCATATATTTT. Amino acid sequence: CAISNTGSSGNTIYF.

This clone came up once. This chain links TRBV30 with TRBJ2-3; TRBD1 might be the D (6 bases). Trimming took 6 bases from V and 4 from J, leaving 14 bases between them. The CDR3 is 13 amino acids. The V gene's germline CDR1 is GTSNPN and CDR2 SVGIG (reference sequence). CDR3 sequence (DNA): TGTGCCTGCCAATGGGCAGGGGCAGATACGCAGTATTTT. This gives the protein CACQWAGADTQYF.

The chain uses TRBV2 and TRBJ2-1; no clear D gene. CDR1 SNHLY and CDR2 FYNNEI come from the germline V gene. The CDR3 spans 16 residues. The germline V and J ends were trimmed by 6 bases and 0 bases, with 15 bases remaining between them. The CDR3 DNA sequence: TGTGCCAGCAGCGGGCCCCGGAGTGTCTCCTACAATGAGCAGTTCTTC. As protein: CASSGPRSVSYNEQFF.

V is TRBV14 and J is TRBJ2-1; D gene ambiguous. CDR3 size: 13 residues. CDR1 is SGHDN, CDR2 FVKESK, per germline. Trimming shortened V by 2 bases and J by 6 bases, and 8 bases separated the two germline ends. CDR3: CASSQNLGNEQFF. CDR3 in DNA: TGTGCCAGCAGCCAAAACCTCGGCAATGAGCAGTTCTTC. Combining the CDR3 with reference TRBV14 and TRBJ2-1 gives the whole variable domain EAGVTQFPSHSVIEKGQTVTLRCDPISGHDNLYWYRRVMGKEIKFLLHFVKESKQDESGMPNNRFLAERTGGTYSTLKVQPAELEDSGVYFCASSQNLGNEQFFGPGTRLTVL.

This chain links TRBV21-1 with TRBJ2-2; TRBD2 is the table's D call, not checked against the DNA. TRBV21-1 is described as a pseudogene. This CDR3 contains 14 residues. The CDR3 here is CASSSSGVGGELFF. Written as DNA, the CDR3 is TGTGCCAGCAGCTCGTCTGGAGTCGGCGGGGAGCTGTTTTTT.

The J gene is TRBJ1-5, the V gene TRBV5-1; weak D call: TRBD1 (5 bases). Germline V lookup: CDR1 SGHRS, CDR2 YFSETQ. Between the trimmed V and J ends, which lost 4 bases and 4 bases, there was a span of 15 bases. The CDR3 runs to 15 residues. The CDR3 DNA follows: TGCGCCAGCAGCGTCGCCCCGGGACTTAATCAGCCCCAGCATTTT. Translating it yields CASSVAPGLNQPQHF.

The V gene is TRBV9, the J gene TRBJ2-3; D perhaps matches TRBD2 (7 bases). This CDR3 is built from 14 residues. CDR1 is SGDLS and CDR2 is YYNGEE in the germline V gene. Trimming cost V 4 bases and J 3 bases, with 12 bases left between them. The CDR3 nucleotides are TGTGCCAGCAGCCCCGGGGGGCCGACAGATACGCAGTATTTT. This gives the protein CASSPGGPTDTQYF. Full variable domain (outside the CDR3, taken from reference TRBV9 and TRBJ2-3): DSGVTQTPKHLITATGQRVTLRCSPRSGDLSVYWYQQSLDQGLQFLIQYYNGEERAKGNILERFSAQQFPDLHSELNLSSLELGDSALYFCASSPGGPTDTQYFGPGTRLTVL.

This rearrangement joins TRBV30 to TRBJ1-6; TRBD1 agrees at 10 bases. With V trimmed by 2 bases and J by 9 bases, 4 bases remained unmatched. The CDR3 length is 14 residues. Germline CDR1 reads GTSNPN; CDR2 reads SVGIG (reference sequence). The CDR3 DNA follows: TGTGCCTGGAGTCTCGGACAGGGGGGTTCACCCCTCCACTTT. Amino acid sequence: CAWSLGQGGSPLHF.

This clone was seen a handful of times. The V gene is TRBV19, the J gene TRBJ1-1; TRBD1 might be the D (6 bases). Trimming took 3 bases from V and 2 from J, leaving 13 bases between them. CDR1 and CDR2 from the germline V gene are LNHDA and SQIVND (reference sequence). This CDR3 has 15 amino acids. As DNA, the CDR3 is TGTGCCAGTAGTATGCAGGGGCGGACAAACACTGAAGCTTTCTTT. Its translation is CASSMQGRTNTEAFF. Full variable domain (rest looked up from reference TRBV19 and TRBJ1-1): DGGITQSPKYLFRKEGQNVTLSCEQNLNHDAMYWYRQDPGQGLRLIYYSQIVNDFQKGDIAEGYSVSREKKESFPLTVTSAQKNPTAFYLCASSMQGRTNTEAFFGQGTRLTVV.